This record looks at one T cell receptor beta chain sequence and its context. Its target is not known. Time point described: week 5, during vaccination. The vaccine gave 300 ug of a 20-mer mutant IDH1 peptide subcutaneously per dose. The sample originates from a study of a mutant IDH1 vaccine in newly diagnosed glioma. Background on the study: Patients got their first vaccination 4-6 weeks after radiotherapy alone, or with temozolomide cycles. Previous care, which was radiotherapy, temozolomide, or both, most often involved both.

Trimming cost V 0 bases and J 7 bases, with 15 bases left between them. Germline V lookup: CDR1 MNHEY, CDR2 SMNVEV (reference sequence). The CDR3 is 16 amino acids. Study-wide findings and caveats: The study observed vaccine-induced immune responses in approximately 93% of patients.

This table comes from immunoSEQ multiplex PCR, and its TCRdb copy is limited to in-frame clones, with some not included. The sample records around 56,000 clones, roughly 82% being singletons. The sequenced sample was PBMCs, obtained from a glioma patient whose treatment included an IDH1 peptide vaccine. The chain employs TRBV27 and TRBJ1-4, with a possible D match to TRBD1 (5 bases). The clonotype originates from a woman younger than 35 with glioma. Some clones in this sample may be carry-over from other donors' samples. This CDR3 is CASSLSVGRLTEKLFF. CDR3 nucleotide sequence: TGTGCCAGCAGTTTATCGGTGGGACGCCTGACTGAAAAACTGTTTTTT.